A single sample is the source of the 18 T cell receptor beta chains below, sequenced in a study of technical replicates of blood from a few donors. Using immunoSEQ multiplex PCR, the repertoire was profiled, and TCRdb retains in-frame clones only, with some absent. The sample has roughly 80,000 clones; about 96% are singletons. Sequencing used T cells isolated from PBMCs. These receptors all come from a human donor in good health.

This chain joins TRBV11-2 and TRBJ1-4; D might be TRBD1 (5 bases). V was clipped by 3 bases and J by 4 bases, with 12 bases between them. The CDR3 runs 15 residues. Looked up from germline, CDR1 is SGHAT and CDR2 is FQNNGV. CDR3 amino acids: CASSLGTLLNEKLFF. CDR3 sequence (DNA): TGTGCCAGCAGCTTGGGGACTCTCCTTAATGAAAAACTGTTTTTT.

The rearrangement uses TRBV2 and TRBJ2-5; the match to TRBD2 covers 11 bases. This CDR3 spans 14 amino acids. V dropped 6 bases and J dropped 3; count of bases not matched to a gene: 3. Germline CDR1 and CDR2: SNHLY and FYNNEI. CDR3 in DNA: TGTGCCAGCAGACTAGCGGGGGCCAAAGAGACCCAGTACTTC. Encoded protein: CASRLAGAKETQYF. Drawing the rest from reference TRBV2 and TRBJ2-5, the complete variable domain is EPEVTQTPSHQVTQMGQEVILRCVPISNHLYFYWYRQILGQKVEFLVSFYNNEISEKSEIFDDQFSVERPDGSNFTLKIRSTKLEDSAMYFCASRLAGAKETQYFGPGTRLLVL.

The chain recombines TRBV7-9 with TRBJ2-7; D perhaps matches TRBD1 (6 bases). This CDR3 is built from 13 residues. CDR1 SEHNR and CDR2 FQNEAQ come from the germline V gene (reference sequence). V lost 4 bases and J lost 3, with 10 bases in between. The chain's CDR3 is CASSSDRYYEQYF. The CDR3 DNA is TGTGCCAGCAGCTCGGACAGATACTACGAGCAGTACTTC.

CDR3 sequence: CASSLDRVGELFF. CDR3 in DNA: TGCGCCAGCAGCCTAGACAGGGTTGGGGAGCTGTTTTTT. The rearrangement joins TRBV4-1 to TRBJ2-2, with TRBD1 identical over 7 bases. Looked up from germline, CDR1 is MGHRA and CDR2 is YSYEKL. This CDR3 contains 13 residues. With 4 bases clipped from V and 8 bases from J, the junction kept 4 bases outside the gene matches.

The rearrangement links TRBV5-1 to TRBJ2-5; D ambiguous. Germline CDR1 and CDR2: SGHRS and YFSETQ. This CDR3 is 13 amino acids long. V was shortened by 0 bases and J by 2 bases, with 5 bases between the two germline ends. Here the CDR3 reads CASSLEQQETQYF. In DNA, the CDR3 is TGCGCCAGCAGCTTGGAACAGCAAGAGACCCAGTACTTC. The full variable domain, with the rest looked up from reference TRBV5-1 and TRBJ2-5, is KAGVTQTPRYLIKTRGQQVTLSCSPISGHRSVSWYQQTPGQGLQFLFEYFSETQRNKGNFPGRFSGRQFSNSRSEMNVSTLELGDSALYLCASSLEQQETQYFGPGTRLLVL.

The chain recombines TRBV5-4 with TRBJ2-7, with 9 positions matching TRBD2. Germline values: CDR1 SGHNT, CDR2 YYREEE (reference sequence). The CDR3 consists of 16 residues. Trimming at V came to 4 bases and at J to 2 bases, leaving 10 bases not matched to a gene. This CDR3 reads CASSRRGLARTYEQYF. CDR3 nucleotide sequence: TGTGCCAGCAGCCGACGCGGACTAGCGAGAACCTACGAGCAGTACTTC. Full variable domain (outside the CDR3, taken from reference TRBV5-4 and TRBJ2-7): ETGVTQSPTHLIKTRGQQVTLRCSSQSGHNTVSWYQQALGQGPQFIFQYYREEENGRGNFPPRFSGLQFPNYSSELNVNALELDDSALYLCASSRRGLARTYEQYFGPGTRLTVT.

This chain uses TRBV4-1 with TRBJ2-7, with TRBD2 matching 7 bases. The CDR3 runs 16 residues. V gave up 1 base and J gave up 2 bases; unmatched junction bases: 8. Germline loops: CDR1 MGHRA, CDR2 YSYEKL. The CDR3, as DNA: TGCGCCAGCAGCCAAGCCGGTGGCGGGGGTCCCTACGAGCAGTACTTC. It is translated as CASSQAGGGGPYEQYF.

The chain is built from TRBV7-6 and TRBJ2-1; 10 bases align to TRBD1. Per the germline V gene, CDR1 is SGHVS and CDR2 is FNYEAQ. V lost 4 bases and J lost 6; bases outside the gene matches: 12. This CDR3 region has 17 residues. CDR3 in DNA: TGTGCCAGCAGCTATGGACAGGGGGGGATTCTACTCAATGAGCAGTTCTTC. Its translation: CASSYGQGGILLNEQFF. Complete variable domain (other parts from reference TRBV7-6 and TRBJ2-1): GAGVSQSPRYKVTKRGQDVALRCDPISGHVSLYWYRQALGQGPEFLTYFNYEAQQDKSGLPNDRFSAERPEGSISTLTIQRTEQRDSAMYRCASSYGQGGILLNEQFFGPGTRLTVL.

The V and J genes are TRBV28 and TRBJ2-2, with D possibly matching TRBD2 (5 bases). The CDR3 totals 15 residues. The V and J ends lost 7 bases and 0 bases respectively, with 12 bases between them. CDR1 is MDHEN and CDR2 is SYDVKM in the germline V gene. CDR3 coding DNA: TGTGCCAGCACGGTGGCGGGCGCGAACACCGGGGAGCTGTTTTTT. Translated, it gives CASTVAGANTGELFF.

CDR3 amino acids: CASSERTGGYQPQHF. The CDR3 coding sequence is TGTGCCAGCAGCGAAAGGACAGGGGGCTATCAGCCCCAGCATTTT. The J gene is TRBJ1-5, the V gene TRBV2, with 11 bases fitting TRBD1. The ends lost 6 bases at V and 5 bases at J; junction bases unmatched: 6. This CDR3 is 15 amino acids long. Looked up from germline, CDR1 is SNHLY and CDR2 is FYNNEI.

The CDR3 here is CASSEPGTDTQYF. CDR3 nucleotides: TGTGCCAGCAGTGAACCAGGCACAGATACGCAGTATTTT. The chain has TRBV2 and TRBJ2-3; D gene unclear. This CDR3 has 13 residues. CDR1 is SNHLY and CDR2 is FYNNEI in the germline V gene. Trimming removed 2 bases at V and 1 base at J, with 4 bases between.

CDR3 region: CASSTRGRWDTEAFF. For the CDR3, the DNA is TGCGCCAGCAGCACCAGGGGGCGTTGGGACACTGAAGCTTTCTTT. The chain is built from TRBV5-1 and TRBJ1-1; 8 bases match TRBD1. V gave up 4 bases and J gave up 3 bases; unmatched junction bases: 8. The CDR3 is made up of 15 amino acids. Germline assignment: CDR1 SGHRS and CDR2 YFSETQ.

The count of this clone is one. This chain links TRBV5-5 with TRBJ1-2, with 7 bases fitting TRBD1. The CDR3 consists of 15 residues. Germline V gene data show CDR1 as SGHKS and CDR2 as YYEKEE (reference sequence). V lost 2 bases and J lost 6; bases outside the gene matches: 10. The CDR3 here is CASSFYTGDVNGYTF. CDR3 DNA: TGTGCCAGCAGCTTTTACACAGGGGATGTAAATGGCTACACCTTC.

The V gene is TRBV7-2, the J gene TRBJ2-1; D might be TRBD2 (6 bases). V was trimmed by 4 bases and J by 4 bases, leaving 11 bases between them. The CDR3 runs to 14 residues. Germline loops: CDR1 SGHTA, CDR2 FQGNSA. The CDR3 DNA reads TGTGCCAGCAGCTCAGGACTAAGTTACAATGAGCAGTTCTTC. It yields the protein CASSSGLSYNEQFF.

The chain carries TRBV7-7 and TRBJ2-7; TRBD1 matches 7 bases. Trimming removed 1 base from V and 3 bases from J; junction bases left unmatched: 6. The CDR3 is 15 residues long. CDR1 and CDR2 from the germline V gene are SSHAT and FNYEAQ (reference sequence). The CDR3 region has the DNA TGTGCCAGCAGCTTAGACAGGGGCCCGAACTACGAGCAGTACTTC. Amino acid sequence: CASSLDRGPNYEQYF.

The J gene is TRBJ2-7, the V gene TRBV19, with 7 bases identical to TRBD2. There are 15 residues in the CDR3. J was trimmed by 6 bases and V by 7 bases; bases with no gene match: 15. The germline CDR1 and CDR2 sequences are LNHDA and SQIVND (reference sequence). CDR3 loop: CASTGTGGGSREQYF. CDR3 in DNA: TGTGCCAGTACAGGAACGGGAGGTGGGTCTCGCGAGCAGTACTTC.

This clone appeared a single time. The chain joins TRBV6-1 to TRBJ2-7, with 7 bases that match TRBD1. Per germline, CDR1 MNHNS and CDR2 SASEGT. After removal of 7 bases from V and 6 bases from J, the junction contained 15 bases not matched to a gene. The CDR3 is made up of 15 amino acids. The CDR3 loop is CASIGWRQGRGEQYF. The CDR3 nucleotides read TGTGCCAGCATAGGGTGGAGACAGGGTCGTGGCGAGCAGTACTTC.

CDR3 sequence (DNA): TGTGCCAGCAGCTTAGATTCAGGACAGGGTGGTGAAAAACTGTTTTTT. Amino acids: CASSLDSGQGGEKLFF. V and J are TRBV11-3 and TRBJ1-4; TRBD1 agrees at 8 bases. J was trimmed by 7 bases and V by 0 bases; bases with no gene match: 7. Germline CDR1 SGHNT, CDR2 YENEEA. The CDR3 is made up of 16 amino acids.